Reported below is one T cell receptor beta chain. The target antigen is unknown. The data are from a study of shared clonotypes between healthy human individuals. Notes on the study in general: Four donors held roughly 5% of naive CD4 clonotypes in common.

Using immunoSEQ multiplex PCR, the repertoire was profiled, and TCRdb retains in-frame clones only, with some absent. The table has 2 million to 2.5 million clones, roughly 93% seen once. CDR1 SGHRS and CDR2 YFSETQ come from the germline V gene. The CDR3 has 15 amino acids. V lost 3 bases, J lost 0 bases, and 1 base stayed unmatched. The V call is TRBV5-1, the J call TRBJ2-2; 8 bases are shared with TRBD1. The clonotype comes from a man in his late teens or twenties in good health. Some clones in this sample may be carry-over from other donors' samples. Input material: naive CD4+ T cells from PBMCs. The subset: CD45RA+ positively selected. The DNA of the CDR3 is TGCGCCAGCAGCTCACAGGGGGCGAACACCGGGGAGCTGTTTTTT. Its protein is CASSSQGANTGELFF.